This TCR beta chain originates from a study of blood T cell repertoires in COVID-19. About the study: The United States, Italy and Spain were the sources of the acute and convalescent COVID-19 samples. PBMCs, B-cell-depleted T cells, or T cells provided the cDNA or gDNA that made up the material.

This CDR3 has 20 residues. V was clipped by 3 bases and J by 6 bases, with 29 bases between them. Germline lookup yields CDR1 WNHNN and CDR2 SYGVQD (reference sequence). In the original analysis: Counts of nucleated cells, estimated from reference gene primer amplification, were obtained. The assay was immunoSEQ multiplex PCR, and TCRdb's table has in-frame clones only and misses some. V, J and clone size are taken as reported in that table, and D and trimming were inferred from the DNA itself. The sample lists approximately 290,000 clones, about 80% occurring once. Patients of the Seattle cohort, enrolled during active infection, were followed longitudinally.

The sequence was collected from a person aged 65-85 years with COVID-19, enrolled during active disease. Sample: peripheral blood. The genes are TRBV10-1 and TRBJ2-2; D might be TRBD1 (6 bases). CDR3 amino acids: CASSDKTGTPTTPSPGELFF. Written as DNA, the CDR3 is TGCGCCAGCAGTGACAAAACCGGGACACCGACCACGCCGTCACCCGGGGAGCTGTTTTTT.